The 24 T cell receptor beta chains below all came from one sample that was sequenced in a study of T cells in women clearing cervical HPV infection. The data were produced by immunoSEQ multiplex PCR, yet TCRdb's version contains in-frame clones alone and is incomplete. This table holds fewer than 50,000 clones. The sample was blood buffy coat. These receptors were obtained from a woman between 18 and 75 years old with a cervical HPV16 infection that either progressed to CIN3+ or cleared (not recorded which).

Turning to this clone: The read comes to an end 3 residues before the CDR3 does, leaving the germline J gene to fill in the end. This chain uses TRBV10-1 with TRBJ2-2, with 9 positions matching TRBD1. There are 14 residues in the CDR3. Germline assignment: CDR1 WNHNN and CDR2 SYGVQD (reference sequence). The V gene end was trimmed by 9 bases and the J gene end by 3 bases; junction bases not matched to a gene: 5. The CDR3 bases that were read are TGCGCCAGTAGTACAGGGGGCGACACCGGGGAG. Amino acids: CASSTGGDTGE. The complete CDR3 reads CASSTGGDTGELFF.

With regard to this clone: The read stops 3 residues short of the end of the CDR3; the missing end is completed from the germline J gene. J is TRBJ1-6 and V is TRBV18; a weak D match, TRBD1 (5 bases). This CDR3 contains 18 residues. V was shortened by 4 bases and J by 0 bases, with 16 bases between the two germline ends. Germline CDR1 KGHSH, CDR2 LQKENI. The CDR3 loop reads CASSRRGERSSYNSPLHF. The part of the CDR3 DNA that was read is TGTGCCAGCTCACGGAGGGGAGAGAGGAGCTCCTATAATTCACCC.

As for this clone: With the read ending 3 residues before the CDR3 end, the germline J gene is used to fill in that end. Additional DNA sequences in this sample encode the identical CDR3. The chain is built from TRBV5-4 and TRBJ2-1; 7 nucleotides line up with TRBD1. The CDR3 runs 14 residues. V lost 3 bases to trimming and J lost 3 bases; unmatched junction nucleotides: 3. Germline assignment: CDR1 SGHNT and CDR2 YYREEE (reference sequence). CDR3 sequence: CASSSGQIYNEQFF. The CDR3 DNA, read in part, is TGTGCCAGCAGCTCGGGACAGATCTACAATGAG.

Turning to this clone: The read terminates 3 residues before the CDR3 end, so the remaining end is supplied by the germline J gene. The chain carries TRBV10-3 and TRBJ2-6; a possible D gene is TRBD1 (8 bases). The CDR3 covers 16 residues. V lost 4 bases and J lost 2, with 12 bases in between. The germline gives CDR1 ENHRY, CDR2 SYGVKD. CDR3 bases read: TGTGCCATCAGTGGAACAGGGGGGGCTGGGGCCAACGTC. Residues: CAISGTGGAGANV. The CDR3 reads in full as CAISGTGGAGANVLTF.

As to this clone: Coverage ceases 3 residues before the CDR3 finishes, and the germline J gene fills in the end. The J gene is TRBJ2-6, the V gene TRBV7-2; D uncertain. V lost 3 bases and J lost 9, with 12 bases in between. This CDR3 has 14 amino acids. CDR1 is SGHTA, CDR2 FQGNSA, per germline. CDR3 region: CASSFYQDNNVLTF. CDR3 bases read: TGTGCCAGCAGCTTCTATCAGGATAACAACGTC. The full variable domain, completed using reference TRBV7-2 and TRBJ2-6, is GAGVSQSPSNKVTEKGKDVELRCDPISGHTALYWYRQSLGQGLEFLIYFQGNSAPDKSGLPSDRFSAERTGGSVSTLTIQRTQQEDSAVYLCASSFYQDNNVLTFGAGSRLTVL.

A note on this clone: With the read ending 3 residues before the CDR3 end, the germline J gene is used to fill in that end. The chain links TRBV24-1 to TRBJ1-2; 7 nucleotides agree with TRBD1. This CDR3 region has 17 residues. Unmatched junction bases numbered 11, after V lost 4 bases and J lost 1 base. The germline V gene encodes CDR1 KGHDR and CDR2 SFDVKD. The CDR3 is CATSDPNRDSFNYGYTF. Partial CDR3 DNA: TGTGCCACCAGTGACCCCAACCGGGACAGCTTTAACTATGGC.

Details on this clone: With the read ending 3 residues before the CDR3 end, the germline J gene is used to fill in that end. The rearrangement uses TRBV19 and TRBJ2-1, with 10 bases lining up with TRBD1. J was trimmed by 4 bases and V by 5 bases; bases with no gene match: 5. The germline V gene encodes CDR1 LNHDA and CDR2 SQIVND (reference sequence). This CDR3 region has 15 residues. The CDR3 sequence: CASSSGQGGYNEQFF. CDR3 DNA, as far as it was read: TGTGCCAGTAGTTCAGGACAGGGGGGTTACAATGAG.

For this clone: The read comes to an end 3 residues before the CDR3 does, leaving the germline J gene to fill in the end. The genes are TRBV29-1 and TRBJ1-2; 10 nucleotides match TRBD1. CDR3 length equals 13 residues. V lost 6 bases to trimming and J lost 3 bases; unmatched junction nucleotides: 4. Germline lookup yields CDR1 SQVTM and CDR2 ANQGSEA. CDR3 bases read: TGCAGCGTCCCGGGACAGGGGTACTATGGC. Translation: CSVPGQGYYG. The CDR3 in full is CSVPGQGYYGYTF. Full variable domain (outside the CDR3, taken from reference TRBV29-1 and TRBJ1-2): SAVISQKPSRDICQRGTSLTIQCQVDSQVTMMFWYRQQPGQSLTLIATANQGSEATYESGFVIDKFPISRPNLTFSTLTVSNMSPEDSSIYLCSVPGQGYYGYTFGSGTRLTVV.

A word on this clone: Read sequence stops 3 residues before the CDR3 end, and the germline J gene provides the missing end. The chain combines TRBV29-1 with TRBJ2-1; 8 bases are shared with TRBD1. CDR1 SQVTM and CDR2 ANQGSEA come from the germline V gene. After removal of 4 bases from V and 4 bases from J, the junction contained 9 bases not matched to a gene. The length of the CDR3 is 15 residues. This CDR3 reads CSVGDYRGLYNEQFF. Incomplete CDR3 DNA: TGCAGCGTTGGAGATTACAGGGGGTTGTACAATGAG.

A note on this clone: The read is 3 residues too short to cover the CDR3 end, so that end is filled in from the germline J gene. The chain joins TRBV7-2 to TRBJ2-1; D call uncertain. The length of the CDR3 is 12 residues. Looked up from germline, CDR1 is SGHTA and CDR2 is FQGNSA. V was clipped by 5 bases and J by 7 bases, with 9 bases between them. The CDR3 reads CASSLFINEQFF. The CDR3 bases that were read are TGTGCCAGCAGCCTTTTTATTAATGAG. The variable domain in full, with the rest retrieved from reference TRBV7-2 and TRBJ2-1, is GAGVSQSPSNKVTEKGKDVELRCDPISGHTALYWYRQSLGQGLEFLIYFQGNSAPDKSGLPSDRFSAERTGGSVSTLTIQRTQQEDSAVYLCASSLFINEQFFGPGTRLTVL.

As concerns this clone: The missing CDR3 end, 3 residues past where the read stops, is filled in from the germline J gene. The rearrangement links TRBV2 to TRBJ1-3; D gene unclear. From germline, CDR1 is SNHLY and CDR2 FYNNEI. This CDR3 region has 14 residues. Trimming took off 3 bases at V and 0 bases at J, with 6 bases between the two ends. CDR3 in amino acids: CASSDSRSGNTIYF. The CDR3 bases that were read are TGTGCCAGCAGTGATAGCCGCTCTGGAAACACC. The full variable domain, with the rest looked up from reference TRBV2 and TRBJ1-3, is EPEVTQTPSHQVTQMGQEVILRCVPISNHLYFYWYRQILGQKVEFLVSFYNNEISEKSEIFDDQFSVERPDGSNFTLKIRSTKLEDSAMYFCASSDSRSGNTIYFGEGSWLTVV.

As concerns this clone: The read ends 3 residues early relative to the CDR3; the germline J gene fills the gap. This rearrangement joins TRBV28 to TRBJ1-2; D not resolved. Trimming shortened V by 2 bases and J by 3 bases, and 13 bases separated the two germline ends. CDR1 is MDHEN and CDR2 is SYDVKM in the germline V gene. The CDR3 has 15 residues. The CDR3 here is CASSLDRAHYYGYTF. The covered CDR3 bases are TGTGCCAGCAGTTTAGATAGGGCACACTACTATGGC.

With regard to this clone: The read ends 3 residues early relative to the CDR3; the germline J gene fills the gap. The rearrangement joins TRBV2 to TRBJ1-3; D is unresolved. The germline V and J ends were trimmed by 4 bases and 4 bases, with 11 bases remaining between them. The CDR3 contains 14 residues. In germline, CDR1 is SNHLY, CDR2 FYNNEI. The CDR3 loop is CASSGQSPGNTIYF. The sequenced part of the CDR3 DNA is TGTGCCAGCAGTGGGCAGTCCCCCGGAAACACC.

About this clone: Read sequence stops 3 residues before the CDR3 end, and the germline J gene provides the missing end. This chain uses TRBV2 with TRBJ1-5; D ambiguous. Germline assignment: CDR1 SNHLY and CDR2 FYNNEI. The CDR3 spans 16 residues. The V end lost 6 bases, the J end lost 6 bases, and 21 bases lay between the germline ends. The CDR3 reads CASRTGLHPSAQPQHF. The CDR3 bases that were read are TGTGCCAGCAGGACCGGGTTGCACCCTTCGGCTCAGCCC.

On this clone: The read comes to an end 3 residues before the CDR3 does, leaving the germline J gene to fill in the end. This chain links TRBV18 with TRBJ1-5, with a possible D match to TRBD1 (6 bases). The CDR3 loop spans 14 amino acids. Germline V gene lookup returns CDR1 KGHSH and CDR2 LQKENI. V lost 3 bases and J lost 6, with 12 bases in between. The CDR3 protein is CASSPYQDSQPQHF. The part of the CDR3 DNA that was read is TGTGCCAGCTCACCGTACCAGGACAGTCAGCCC.

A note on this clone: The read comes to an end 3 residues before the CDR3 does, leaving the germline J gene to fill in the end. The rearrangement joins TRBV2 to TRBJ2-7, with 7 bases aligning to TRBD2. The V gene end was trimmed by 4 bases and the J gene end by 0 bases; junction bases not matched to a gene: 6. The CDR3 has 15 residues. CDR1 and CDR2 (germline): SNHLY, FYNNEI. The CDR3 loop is CASSGFAGASYEQYF. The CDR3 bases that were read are TGTGCCAGCAGTGGATTTGCGGGAGCCTCCTACGAG.

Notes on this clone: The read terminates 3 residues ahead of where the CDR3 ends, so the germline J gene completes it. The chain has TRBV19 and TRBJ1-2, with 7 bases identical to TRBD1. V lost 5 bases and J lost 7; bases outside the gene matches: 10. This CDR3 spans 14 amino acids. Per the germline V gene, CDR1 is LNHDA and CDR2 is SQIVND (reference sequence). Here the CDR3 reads CASSLDTTGPGYTF. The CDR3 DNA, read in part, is TGTGCCAGTAGTCTTGACACGACAGGGCCTGGC.

The covered CDR3 bases are TGCGCCAGCAGTATATCTCCGAGCATGAACACTGAA. Protein product: CASSISPSMNTE. The entire CDR3 is CASSISPSMNTEAFF. The chain couples TRBV5-1 to TRBJ1-1; no reliable D call. The CDR3 is cut off 3 residues early in the read; its end comes from the germline J gene. CDR1 is SGHRS and CDR2 is YFSETQ in the germline V gene. Trimming left V 5 bases short and J 0 bases short, with 14 bases between. The CDR3 covers 15 residues. Complete variable domain (other parts from reference TRBV5-1 and TRBJ1-1): KAGVTQTPRYLIKTRGQQVTLSCSPISGHRSVSWYQQTPGQGLQFLFEYFSETQRNKGNFPGRFSGRQFSNSRSEMNVSTLELGDSALYLCASSISPSMNTEAFFGQGTRLTVV.

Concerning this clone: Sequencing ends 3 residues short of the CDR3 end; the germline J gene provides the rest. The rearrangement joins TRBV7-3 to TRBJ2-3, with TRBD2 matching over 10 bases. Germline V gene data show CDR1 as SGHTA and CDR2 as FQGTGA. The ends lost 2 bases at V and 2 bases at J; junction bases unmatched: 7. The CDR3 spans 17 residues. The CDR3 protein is CASSLVERGGNTDTQYF. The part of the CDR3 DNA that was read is TGTGCCAGCAGCTTAGTGGAGCGGGGGGGCAACACAGATACG. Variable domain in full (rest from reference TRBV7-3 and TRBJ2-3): GAGVSQTPSNKVTEKGKYVELRCDPISGHTALYWYRQSLGQGPEFLIYFQGTGAADDSGLPNDRFFAVRPEGSVSTLKIQRTERGDSAVYLCASSLVERGGNTDTQYFGPGTRLTVL.

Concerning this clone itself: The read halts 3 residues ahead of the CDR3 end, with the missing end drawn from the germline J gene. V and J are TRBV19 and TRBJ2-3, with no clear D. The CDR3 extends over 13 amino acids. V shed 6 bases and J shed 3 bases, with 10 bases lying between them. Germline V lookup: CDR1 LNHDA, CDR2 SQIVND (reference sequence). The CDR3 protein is CASSTTWTDTQYF. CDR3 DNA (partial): TGTGCCAGTAGCACAACCTGGACAGATACG.

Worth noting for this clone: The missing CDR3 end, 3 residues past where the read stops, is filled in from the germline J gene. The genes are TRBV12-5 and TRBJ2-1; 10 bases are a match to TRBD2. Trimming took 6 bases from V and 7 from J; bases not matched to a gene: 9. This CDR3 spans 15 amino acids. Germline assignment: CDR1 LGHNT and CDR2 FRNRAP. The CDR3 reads CASGPVSGGINEQFF. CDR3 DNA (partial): TGTGCTAGTGGCCCTGTTAGCGGGGGGATTAATGAG.

The CDR3 sequence is CASGLGQGWGYTF. The CDR3 DNA, read in part, is TGTGCTAGTGGTTTGGGGCAGGGGTGGGGC. V is TRBV12-5 and J is TRBJ1-2, with D perhaps matching TRBD1 (6 bases). The read ends 3 residues before the CDR3 terminus; that terminus is restored from the germline J gene. In germline, CDR1 is LGHNT, CDR2 FRNRAP. This CDR3 spans 13 amino acids.

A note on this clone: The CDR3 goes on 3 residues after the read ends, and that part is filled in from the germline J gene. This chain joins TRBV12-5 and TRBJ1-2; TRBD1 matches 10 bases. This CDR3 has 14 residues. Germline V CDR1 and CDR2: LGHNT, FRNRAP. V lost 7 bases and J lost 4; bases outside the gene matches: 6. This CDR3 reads CASAPDRGLYGYTF. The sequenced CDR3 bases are TGTGCTAGTGCACCCGACAGGGGGCTCTATGGC.

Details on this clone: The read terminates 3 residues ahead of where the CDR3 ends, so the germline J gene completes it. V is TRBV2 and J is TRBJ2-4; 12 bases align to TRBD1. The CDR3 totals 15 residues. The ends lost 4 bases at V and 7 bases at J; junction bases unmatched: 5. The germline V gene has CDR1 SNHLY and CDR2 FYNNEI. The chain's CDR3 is CASSGGTGGRNIQYF. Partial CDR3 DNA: TGTGCCAGCAGTGGAGGGACAGGGGGCAGGAACATT.